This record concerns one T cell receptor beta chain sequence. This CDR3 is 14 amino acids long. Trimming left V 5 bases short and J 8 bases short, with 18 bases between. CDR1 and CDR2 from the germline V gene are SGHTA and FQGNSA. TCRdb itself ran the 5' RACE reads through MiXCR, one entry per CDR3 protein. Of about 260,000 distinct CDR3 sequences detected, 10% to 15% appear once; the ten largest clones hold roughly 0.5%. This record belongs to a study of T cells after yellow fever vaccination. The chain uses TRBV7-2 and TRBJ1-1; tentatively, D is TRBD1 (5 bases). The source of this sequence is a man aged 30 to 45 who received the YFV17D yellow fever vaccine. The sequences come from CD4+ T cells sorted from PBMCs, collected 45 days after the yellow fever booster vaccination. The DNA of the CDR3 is TGTGCCAGCAGCCGATTTGGGGCCGAGGCCGAAGCTTTCTTT. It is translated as CASSRFGAEAEAFF.